This T cell receptor beta chain was sequenced during a study of T cells in Graves' hyperthyroidism and ophthalmopathy. Whole-study context: At the time of initial diagnosis and before any treatment, peripheral blood was collected. Study results and caveats: The model predicted ophthalmopathy a median approximately seven months before onset.

Exclusion of patients followed from uncontrolled infection, other autoimmune disease, pregnancy or lactation. PBMCs were sourced from approximately 9.3 ml fresh peripheral blood. Amplification targeted TCR beta CDR3 regions from RNA transcripts. HTBI primers drove first-round RT-PCR of the TCR CDR3. One entry per CDR3 protein results from TCRdb running MiXCR on the multiplex PCR reads. The table includes hundreds of thousands of distinct CDR3 sequences, less than 20% detected once. This clonotype was found many times. Its antigen remains unknown. CDR1 MNHEY and CDR2 SVGEGT come from the germline V gene. Trimming took off 0 bases at V and 0 bases at J, with 9 bases between the two ends. The CDR3 length is 16 residues.

The receptor was derived from a man aged 35 to 55 with Graves' ophthalmopathy. J is TRBJ2-1 and V is TRBV6-2 or TRBV6-3; D remains ambiguous. The sample was blood. The CDR3 sequence is CASSYSIVSSYNEQFF. The CDR3 DNA reads TGTGCCAGCAGTTACTCGATCGTTAGCTCCTACAATGAGCAGTTCTTC.